This entry features one T cell receptor beta chain sequence. Antigen specificity is unknown. This entry belongs to a study of blood T cells in healthy people across ages. PCR was performed a second time for about 7 to 11 cycles using a sample-barcoded 5' primer and a J-beta primer mix. TCRdb itself ran the 5' RACE reads through MiXCR, one entry per CDR3 protein. The sample lists approximately 800,000 distinct CDR3 sequences; just over 55% were seen once. The study recruited healthy Caucasian donors from Russia who were aged about 6 to 90. The trim removed 5 bases at V and 9 bases at J, leaving 6 bases unmatched. Germline assignment: CDR1 SGHTA and CDR2 FQGNSA. The CDR3 has 12 residues. The study's findings and limits: There was a strong correlation between TCR beta diversity and naive T cell percentage.

V usage is TRBV7-2 and J usage is TRBJ2-5; TRBD2 aligns across 7 bases. Specimen: blood. The sequence derives from a man in his forties or fifties in good health. CDR3 residues: CASSPDRGAQYF. The DNA of the CDR3 is TGTGCCAGCAGCCCGGATCGGGGGGCCCAGTACTTC.